This is a list of T cell receptor beta chains from one sample in a study of early stage breast cancer tumors. Profiling relied on immunoSEQ multiplex PCR, and the TCRdb table lists in-frame clones only, not all of them. This sample has approximately 7,400 clones; approximately 66% occur once, and the top ten carry roughly 7%. Material for sequencing was breast tumor tissue. These receptors all come from a person in their 70s with breast cancer. The CDR3 runs from the conserved cysteine through the conserved F or W. Each record gives: D gene, J gene, clone size, V gene, CDR3 DNA, CDR3 protein. The D gene is left open where the match is weak. Size tells how often a clone was seen (once, few, many) or the class of an expanded clone, and some rows leave it out.

>NA|TRBJ1-2|few|TRBV7-9
TGTGCCAGCAGCTCTGGCCGTAACTATGGCTACACCTTC
CASSSGRNYGYTF
>NA|TRBJ2-2|NA|TRBV6-6
TGTGCCAGCAGCCTGCTCAGGGATTCCGGGGAGCTGTTTTTT
CASSLLRDSGELFF
>TRBD1|TRBJ1-1|NA|TRBV6-5
TGTGCCACTCGGACAGGGCTAACTGAAGCTTTCTTT
CATRTGLTEAFF
>TRBD1|TRBJ1-4|NA|TRBV4-3
TGCGCCAGCAGCCAAGATTCGGGACAGGGTTGGGAAAAACTGTTTTTT
CASSQDSGQGWEKLFF
>TRBD1|TRBJ2-3|medium-sized|TRBV19
TGTGCCAGTAGTATAGGCTTGACAGGGGACACGCAGTATTTT
CASSIGLTGDTQYF
>TRBD1|TRBJ2-3|NA|TRBV5-1
TGCGCCAGCGGGACAGGCCAACGTGATACGCAGTATTTT
CASGTGQRDTQYF
>NA|TRBJ1-3|NA|TRBV5-1
TGCGCCAGCAGATCCCTAACCTCTGGAAACACCATATATTTT
CASRSLTSGNTIYF
>NA|TRBJ1-1|few|TRBV4-1
TGCGCCAGCAGCCACCCCGGACAGCCGAACACTGAAGCTTTCTTT
CASSHPGQPNTEAFF
>NA|TRBJ1-5|few|TRBV5-1
TGCGCCAGCAGCTTGGACCCCGGAGGTCAGCCCCAGCATTTT
CASSLDPGGQPQHF
>NA|TRBJ2-7|NA|TRBV25-1
TGTGCCAGCAGTGAAACGACAGCTCAGCAGTACTTC
CASSETTAQQYF
>NA|TRBJ2-3|once|TRBV11-1
TGTGCCAGCAGCCTTAGCGATTCGGGGAACACAGATACGCAGTATTTT
CASSLSDSGNTDTQYF
>TRBD2|TRBJ2-7|NA|TRBV19
TGTGCCAGTAGTCTCGGCAGCGGGGGTTTCTACGAGCAGTACTTC
CASSLGSGGFYEQYF
>NA|TRBJ2-3|NA|TRBV21-1
TGTGCCAGCAGAGAAACTAGCGGGGGTAACACAGATACGCAGTATTTT
CASRETSGGNTDTQYF
>TRBD1|TRBJ1-1|NA|TRBV2
TGTGCCAGCAGGCCGGGACAGATGAACACTGAAGCTTTCTTT
CASRPGQMNTEAFF
>NA|TRBJ2-7|NA|TRBV5-1
TGCGCCAGCAGCTTAGCGACTACCTACGAGCAGTACTTC
CASSLATTYEQYF
>NA|TRBJ1-2|NA|TRBV2
TGTGCCAGCAGTGATCAGGATATCTATGGCTACACCTTC
CASSDQDIYGYTF
>TRBD1|TRBJ2-5|NA|TRBV6-6
TGTGCCAGCAGACGGGGACAGACGTACCAAGAGACCCAGTACTTC
CASRRGQTYQETQYF
>NA|TRBJ1-3|NA|TRBV4-3
TGCGCCAGCAGCCCCACGGACAGTCCTGGAAACACCATATATTTT
CASSPTDSPGNTIYF
>NA|TRBJ1-1|NA|TRBV5-6
TGTGCCAGCAGCGCCGGGACTGAGAACACTGAAGCTTTCTTT
CASSAGTENTEAFF
>NA|TRBJ1-5|NA|TRBV30
TGTGCCTGGAGTGTGGGGGGGTTGGATCAGCCCCAGCATTTT
CAWSVGGLDQPQHF
>NA|TRBJ1-6|NA|TRBV2
TGTGCCAGCAGGGATCAGGGGCTACCTAGTTCACCCCTCCACTTT
CASRDQGLPSSPLHF
>TRBD1|TRBJ2-5|NA|TRBV18
TGTGCCAGCTCATCCGGGACAGGGGCGCAAGAGACCCAGTACTTC
CASSSGTGAQETQYF
>TRBD1|TRBJ1-2|once|TRBV19
TGTGCCAGTACCAGACAGGGCCCAGGAGGTGGCTACACCTTC
CASTRQGPGGGYTF
>NA|TRBJ1-6|NA|TRBV6-5
TGTGCCAGCAGTTTGCGGGGGATGTCACCCCTCCACTTT
CASSLRGMSPLHF
>TRBD2|TRBJ2-2|NA|TRBV2
TGTGCCAGTGGACTAGCGGGGTCCACCGGGGAGCTGTTTTTT
CASGLAGSTGELFF
>NA|TRBJ1-1|few|TRBV7-9
TGTGCCAGCAGCTCGGGGTGGAACACTGAAGCTTTCTTT
CASSSGWNTEAFF
>NA|TRBJ1-3|once|TRBV2
TGTGCCAGCATGGGGCAAAGCGCTGGAAACACCATATATTTT
CASMGQSAGNTIYF
>TRBD1|TRBJ1-4|NA|TRBV5-6
TGTGCCAGCAGTCGGGACAGGGCTGAAAAACTGTTTTTT
CASSRDRAEKLFF